This T cell receptor beta chain was identified during a study of chemoradiotherapy in HPV16-positive cancers. Study as a whole: Candidate HPV-specific T-cell clones and common TCR motifs came from functional assays in a couple of HPV16-positive patients. Study results and caveats: Better recurrence-free survival went with HPV-responsive T-cell expansion in HPV16-positive patients. HPV-specific T cells were functionally defined from only a couple of HPV16-positive patients. Candidate HPV-specific clones and E7-related TCR motifs grew in tumor during treatment.

The CDR3 loop spans 16 amino acids. Per the germline V gene, CDR1 is WNHNN and CDR2 is SYGVQD (reference sequence). V trimming: 2 bases; J trimming: 4 bases; junction bases outside the gene matches: 7. As regards this clone: The antigen is not known.

Clones were sequenced by immunoSEQ multiplex PCR, and TCRdb holds only the in-frame ones, with some missing. The data contain more than 7,000 clones, around nine tenths of them singletons. This chain connects TRBV10-1 to TRBJ2-1; 8 nucleotides agree with TRBD2. This TCR was recovered from a human donor with HPV-associated anogenital cancer. Source: blood, taken from a patient who underwent chemoradiotherapy. The CDR3 bases are TGCGCCAGCAGTGAGGGTCGGGGGGGCAAATACAATGAGCAGTTCTTC. This codes for CASSEGRGGKYNEQFF.